The T cell receptor beta chain under discussion was sequenced for a study of blood T cell repertoires in COVID-19 (dated by TCRdb to 2018 to 2020). About the investigation overall: Samples from collaborators originated in the United States, Italy and Spain and spanned both the acute and convalescent phases of COVID-19. Sample metadata almost always included a de-identified subject ID, COVID-19 status, age in years and sex. Where available, HLA class I and class II types were taken from metadata supplied by the sample provider and were not determined by assay-based typing. Subjects who had been exposed to COVID-19, were actively infected with it, or had recovered from it provided the deeply sampled blood TCRbeta repertoires that made up the dataset. The samples were drawn from the first 160 participants of the ongoing ImmuneRACE study and from some 1,300 subjects provided by 6 global collaborators. The repertoires were released in a freely available public database meant as a resource for research on the immune response to SARS-CoV-2. The prospective study material was composed of cDNA or gDNA derived from T cells, B-cell-depleted T cells, or PBMCs. The paper as a whole reports these results and caveats: The quantity of clinical and demographic metadata differed by source and by participant and was supplied without curation.

The CDR3 spans 18 residues, from the cysteine through the phenylalanine. Here the CDR3 DNA is all that survives: 54 bases in frame from base 1. TCRbeta CDR3 regions were amplified from genomic DNA by means of the immunoSEQ Assay, a bias-controlled multiplex PCR. Per the authors' processing: The number of nucleated cells in each sample was estimated from the amplification of reference gene primers within the assay. To quantify the absolute abundance of each unique TCRbeta CDR3 rearrangement, sequence reads were collapsed and filtered. For each sample, productive Simpson clonality was calculated as the square root of Simpson's diversity index over productive rearrangements. TCRdb holds this immuneACCESS table with in-frame rearrangements only. Some clones are missing; in checked studies, unresolved V genes explain under half, and the rest has no known cause. D and trimming were read from the DNA, whereas the V and J calls and clone size are those reported in that table. Recorded for this sample are tens of thousands of clones; approximately 86% of them occurred a single time. Of the sample, 1.3% is held by the ten largest clones.

Each collaborating institution followed its own protocols to collect whole blood in K2EDTA tubes. Collaborator samples were shipped for TCRbeta analysis as frozen whole blood, isolated PBMCs, or DNA extracted from either sample type. About this clone: Its recognized antigen is unknown. No base quality values were provided; no much bigger clone lies one nucleotide off.

Input material: peripheral blood. The sequence came from a man between 60 and 70 years old with acute or convalescent COVID-19. The chain employs TRBV21-1 and TRBJ1-5; the table gives TRBD1 as D, unverified against the DNA. TRBV21-1 counts as a pseudogene. At the DNA level, the sequence is TGTGCCAGCAGCGTTCGTGACCGGGACAGGCGGGGGCGACAGCCCCAGCATTTT. Translation gives CASSVRDRDRRGRQPQHF.